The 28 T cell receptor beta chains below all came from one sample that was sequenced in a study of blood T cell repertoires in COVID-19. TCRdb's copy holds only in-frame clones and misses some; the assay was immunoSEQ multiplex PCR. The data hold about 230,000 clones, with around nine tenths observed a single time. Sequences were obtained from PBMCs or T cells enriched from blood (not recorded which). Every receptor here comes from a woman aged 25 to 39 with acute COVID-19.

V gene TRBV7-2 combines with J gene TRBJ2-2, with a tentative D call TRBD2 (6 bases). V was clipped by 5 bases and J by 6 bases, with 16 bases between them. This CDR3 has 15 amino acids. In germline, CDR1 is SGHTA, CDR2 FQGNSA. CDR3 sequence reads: CASSPREWGAGELFF. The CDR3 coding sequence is TGTGCCAGCAGCCCCCGAGAGTGGGGGGCCGGGGAGCTGTTTTTT.

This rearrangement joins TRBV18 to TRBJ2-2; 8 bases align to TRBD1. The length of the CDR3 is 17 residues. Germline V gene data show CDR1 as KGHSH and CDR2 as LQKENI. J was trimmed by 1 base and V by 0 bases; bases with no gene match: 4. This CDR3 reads CASSPPLQGGNTGELFF. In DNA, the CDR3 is TGTGCCAGCTCACCACCTCTACAGGGGGGGAACACCGGGGAGCTGTTTTTT.

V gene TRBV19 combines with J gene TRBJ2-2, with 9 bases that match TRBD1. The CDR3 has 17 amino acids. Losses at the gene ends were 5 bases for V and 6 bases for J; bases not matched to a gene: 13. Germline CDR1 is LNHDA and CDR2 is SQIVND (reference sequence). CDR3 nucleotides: TGTGCCAGTAGTCTCATCGGGACAGGGAGTGTTCCCGGGGAGCTGTTTTTT. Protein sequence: CASSLIGTGSVPGELFF. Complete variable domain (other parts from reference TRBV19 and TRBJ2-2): DGGITQSPKYLFRKEGQNVTLSCEQNLNHDAMYWYRQDPGQGLRLIYYSQIVNDFQKGDIAEGYSVSREKKESFPLTVTSAQKNPTAFYLCASSLIGTGSVPGELFFGEGSRLTVL.

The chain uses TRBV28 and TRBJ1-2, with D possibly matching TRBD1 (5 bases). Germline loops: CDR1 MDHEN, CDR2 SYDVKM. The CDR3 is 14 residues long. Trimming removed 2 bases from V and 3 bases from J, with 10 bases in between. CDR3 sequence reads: CASSLRARDYGYTF. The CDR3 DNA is TGTGCCAGCAGTTTACGGGCCAGGGACTATGGCTACACCTTC.

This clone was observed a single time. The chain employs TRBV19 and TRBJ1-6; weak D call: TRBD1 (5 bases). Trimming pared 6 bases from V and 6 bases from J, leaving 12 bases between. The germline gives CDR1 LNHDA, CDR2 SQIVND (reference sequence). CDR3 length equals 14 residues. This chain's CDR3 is CASRGREGNSPLHF. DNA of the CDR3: TGTGCCAGTAGGGGCAGGGAGGGTAATTCACCCCTCCACTTT.

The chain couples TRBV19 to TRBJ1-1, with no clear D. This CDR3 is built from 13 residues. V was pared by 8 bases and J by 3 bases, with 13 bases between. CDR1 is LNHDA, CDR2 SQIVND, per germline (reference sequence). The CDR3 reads CASQGRRYTEAFF. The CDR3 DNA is TGTGCCAGTCAAGGACGGAGGTACACTGAAGCTTTCTTT.

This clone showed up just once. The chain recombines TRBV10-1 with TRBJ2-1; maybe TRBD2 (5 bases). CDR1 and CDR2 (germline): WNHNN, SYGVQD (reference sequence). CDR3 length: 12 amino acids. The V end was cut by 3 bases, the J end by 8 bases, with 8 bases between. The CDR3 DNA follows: TGCGCCAGCAGTGATTACGGGGATGAGCAGTTCTTC. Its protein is CASSDYGDEQFF.

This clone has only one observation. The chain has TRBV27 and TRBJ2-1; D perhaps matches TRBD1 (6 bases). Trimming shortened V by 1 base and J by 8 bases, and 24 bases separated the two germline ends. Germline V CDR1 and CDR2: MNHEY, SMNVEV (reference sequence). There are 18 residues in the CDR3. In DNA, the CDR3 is TGTGCCAGCAGTTTATTCCCCGACGGCAGGGGCCGCCTCGATGAGCAGTTCTTC. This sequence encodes CASSLFPDGRGRLDEQFF.

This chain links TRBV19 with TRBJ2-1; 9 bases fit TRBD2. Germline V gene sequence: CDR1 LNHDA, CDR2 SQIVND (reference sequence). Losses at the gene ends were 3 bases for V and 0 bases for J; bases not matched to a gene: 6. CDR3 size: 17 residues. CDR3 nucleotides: TGTGCCAGTAGTATCGGCGGGGGGGCGGTCTCCTACAATGAGCAGTTCTTC. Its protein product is CASSIGGGAVSYNEQFF.

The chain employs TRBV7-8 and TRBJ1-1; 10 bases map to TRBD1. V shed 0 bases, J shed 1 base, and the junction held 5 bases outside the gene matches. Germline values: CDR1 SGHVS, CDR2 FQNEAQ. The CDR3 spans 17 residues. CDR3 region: CASSLARGTGANTEAFF. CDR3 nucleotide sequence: TGTGCCAGCAGCTTAGCGCGGGGGACAGGGGCGAACACTGAAGCTTTCTTT. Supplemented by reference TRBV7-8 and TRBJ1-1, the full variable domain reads GAGVSQSPRYKVAKRGQDVALRCDPISGHVSLFWYQQALGQGPEFLTYFQNEAQLDKSGLPSDRFFAERPEGSVSTLKIQRTQQEDSAVYLCASSLARGTGANTEAFFGQGTRLTVV.

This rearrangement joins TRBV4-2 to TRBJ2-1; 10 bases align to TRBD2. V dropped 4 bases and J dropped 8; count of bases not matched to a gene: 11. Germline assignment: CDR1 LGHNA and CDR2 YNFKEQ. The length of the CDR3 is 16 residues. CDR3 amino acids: CASSRLTSGEVDEQFF. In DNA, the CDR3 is TGTGCCAGCAGCCGCCTTACTAGCGGGGAGGTCGATGAGCAGTTCTTC.

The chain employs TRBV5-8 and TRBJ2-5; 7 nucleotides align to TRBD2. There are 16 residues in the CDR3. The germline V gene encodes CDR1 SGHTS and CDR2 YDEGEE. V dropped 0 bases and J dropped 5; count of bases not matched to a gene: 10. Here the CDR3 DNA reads TGTGCCAGCAGCTTGGAATGGGCTAGCGGATGGGAGACCCAGTACTTC. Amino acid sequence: CASSLEWASGWETQYF. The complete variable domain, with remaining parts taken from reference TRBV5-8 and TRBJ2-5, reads EAGVTQSPTHLIKTRGQQATLRCSPISGHTSVYWYQQALGLGLQFLLWYDEGEERNRGNFPPRFSGRQFPNYSSELNVNALELEDSALYLCASSLEWASGWETQYFGPGTRLLVL.

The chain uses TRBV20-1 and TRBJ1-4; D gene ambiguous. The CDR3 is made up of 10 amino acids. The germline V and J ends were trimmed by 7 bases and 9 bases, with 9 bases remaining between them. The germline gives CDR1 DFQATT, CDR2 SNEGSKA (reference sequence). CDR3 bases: TGCAGTGTAGAGGGCCAAAAACTGTTTTTT. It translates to CSVEGQKLFF.

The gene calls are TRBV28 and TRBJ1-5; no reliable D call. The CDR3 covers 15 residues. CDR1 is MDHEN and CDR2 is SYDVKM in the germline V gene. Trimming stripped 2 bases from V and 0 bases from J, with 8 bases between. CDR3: CASSLRGLSNQPQHF. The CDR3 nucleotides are TGTGCCAGCAGTTTAAGAGGTCTTAGCAATCAGCCCCAGCATTTT.

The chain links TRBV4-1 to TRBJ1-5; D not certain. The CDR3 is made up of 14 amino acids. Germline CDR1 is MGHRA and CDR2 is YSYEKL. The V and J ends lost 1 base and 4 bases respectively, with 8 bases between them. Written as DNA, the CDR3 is TGCGCCAGCAGCCAAGCCCTATATAATCAGCCCCAGCATTTT. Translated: CASSQALYNQPQHF.

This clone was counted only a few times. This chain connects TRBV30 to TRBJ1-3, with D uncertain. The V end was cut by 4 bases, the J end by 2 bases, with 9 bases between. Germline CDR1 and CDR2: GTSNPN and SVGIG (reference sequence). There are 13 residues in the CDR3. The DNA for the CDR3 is TGTGCCTGGAATTACGGTGCTGGAAACACCATATATTTT. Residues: CAWNYGAGNTIYF. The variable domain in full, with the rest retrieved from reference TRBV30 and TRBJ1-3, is SQTIHQWPATLVQPVGSPLSLECTVEGTSNPNLYWYRQAAGRGLQLLFYSVGIGQISSEVPQNLSASRPQDRQFILSSKKLLLSDSGFYLCAWNYGAGNTIYFGEGSWLTVV.

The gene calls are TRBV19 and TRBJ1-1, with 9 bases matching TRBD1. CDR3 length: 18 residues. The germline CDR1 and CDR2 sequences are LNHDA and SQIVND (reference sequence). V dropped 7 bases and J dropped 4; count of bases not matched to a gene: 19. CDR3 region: CASTDTGTGTSSGTEAFF. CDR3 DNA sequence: TGTGCCAGTACCGATACCGGGACAGGGACGTCCTCTGGCACTGAAGCTTTCTTT. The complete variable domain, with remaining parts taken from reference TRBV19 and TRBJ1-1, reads DGGITQSPKYLFRKEGQNVTLSCEQNLNHDAMYWYRQDPGQGLRLIYYSQIVNDFQKGDIAEGYSVSREKKESFPLTVTSAQKNPTAFYLCASTDTGTGTSSGTEAFFGQGTRLTVV.

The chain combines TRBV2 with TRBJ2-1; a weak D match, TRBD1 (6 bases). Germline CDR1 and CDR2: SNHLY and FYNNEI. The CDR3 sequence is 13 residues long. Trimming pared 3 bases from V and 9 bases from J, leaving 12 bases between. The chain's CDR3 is CASSDRGLGEQFF. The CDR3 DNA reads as TGTGCCAGCAGTGACAGGGGATTGGGTGAGCAGTTCTTC.

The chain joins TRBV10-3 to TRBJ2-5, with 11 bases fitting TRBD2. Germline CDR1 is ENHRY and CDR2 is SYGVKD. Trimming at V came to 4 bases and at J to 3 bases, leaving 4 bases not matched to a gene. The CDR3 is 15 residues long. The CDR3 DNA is TGTGCCATCAGTGTTAGCGGGGGGGCCGAAGAGACCCAGTACTTC. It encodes CAISVSGGAEETQYF.

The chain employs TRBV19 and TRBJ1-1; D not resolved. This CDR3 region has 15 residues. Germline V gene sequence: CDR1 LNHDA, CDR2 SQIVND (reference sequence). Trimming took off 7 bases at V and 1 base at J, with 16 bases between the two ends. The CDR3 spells CASTGEESGNTEAFF. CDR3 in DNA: TGTGCCAGTACCGGGGAAGAAAGTGGGAACACTGAAGCTTTCTTT.

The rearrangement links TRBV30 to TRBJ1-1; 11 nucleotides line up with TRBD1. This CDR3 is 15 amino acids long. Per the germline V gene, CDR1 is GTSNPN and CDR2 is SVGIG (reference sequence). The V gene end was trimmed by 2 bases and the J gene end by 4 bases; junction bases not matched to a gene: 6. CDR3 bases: TGTGCCTGGAGTACGCCGGGACAGGGGGGCACTGAAGCTTTCTTT. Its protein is CAWSTPGQGGTEAFF.

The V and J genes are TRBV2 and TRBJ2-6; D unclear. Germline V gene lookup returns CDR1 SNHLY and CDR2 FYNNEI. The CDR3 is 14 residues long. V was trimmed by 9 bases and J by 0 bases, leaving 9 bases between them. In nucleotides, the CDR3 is TGTGCCAGTGAACAGACCTCTGGGGCCAACGTCCTGACTTTC. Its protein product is CASEQTSGANVLTF.

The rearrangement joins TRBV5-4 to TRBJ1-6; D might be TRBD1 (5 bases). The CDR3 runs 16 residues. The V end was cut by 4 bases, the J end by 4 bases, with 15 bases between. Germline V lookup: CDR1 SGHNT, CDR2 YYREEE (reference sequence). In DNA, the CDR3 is TGTGCCAGCAGCCTAGGGGCAGGTGTATATAATTCACCCCTCCACTTT. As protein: CASSLGAGVYNSPLHF. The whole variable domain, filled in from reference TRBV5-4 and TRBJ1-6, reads ETGVTQSPTHLIKTRGQQVTLRCSSQSGHNTVSWYQQALGQGPQFIFQYYREEENGRGNFPPRFSGLQFPNYSSELNVNALELDDSALYLCASSLGAGVYNSPLHFGNGTRLTVT.

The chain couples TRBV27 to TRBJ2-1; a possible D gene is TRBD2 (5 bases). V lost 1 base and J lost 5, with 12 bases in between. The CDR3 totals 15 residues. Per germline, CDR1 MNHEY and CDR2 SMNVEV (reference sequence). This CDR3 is CASSLYPGINNEQFF. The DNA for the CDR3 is TGTGCCAGCAGTTTATACCCGGGGATTAACAATGAGCAGTTCTTC.

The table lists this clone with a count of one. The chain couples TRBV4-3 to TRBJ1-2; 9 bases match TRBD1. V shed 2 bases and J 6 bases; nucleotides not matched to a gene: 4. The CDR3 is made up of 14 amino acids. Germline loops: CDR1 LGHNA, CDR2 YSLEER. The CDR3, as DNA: TGCGCCAGCAGCCAAACACAGGGGGCCCATGGCTACACCTTC. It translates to CASSQTQGAHGYTF.

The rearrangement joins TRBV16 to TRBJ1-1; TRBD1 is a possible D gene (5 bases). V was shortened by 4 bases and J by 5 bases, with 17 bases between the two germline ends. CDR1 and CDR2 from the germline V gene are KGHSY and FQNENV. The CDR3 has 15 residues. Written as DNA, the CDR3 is TGTGCCAGCAGCCCGCCCCGCTGGGGCACGACTGAAGCTTTCTTT. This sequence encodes CASSPPRWGTTEAFF.

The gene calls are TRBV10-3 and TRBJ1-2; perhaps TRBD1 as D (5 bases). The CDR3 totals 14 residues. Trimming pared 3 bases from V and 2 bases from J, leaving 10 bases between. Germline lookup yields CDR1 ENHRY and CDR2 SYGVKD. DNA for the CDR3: TGTGCCATCAGTGATGGGCAGGGAAACTATGGCTACACCTTC. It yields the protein CAISDGQGNYGYTF.

CDR3 residues: CASSYSTATNTEAFF. CDR3 sequence (DNA): TGTGCCAGCAGTTACTCGACAGCAACGAACACTGAAGCTTTCTTT. This chain connects TRBV6-5 to TRBJ1-1; TRBD1 might be the D (5 bases). In germline, CDR1 is MNHEY, CDR2 SVGAGI. V lost 0 bases and J lost 1, with 9 bases in between. This CDR3 region has 15 residues.